These 13 T cell receptor beta chains were sequenced from one sample in a study of T cells in Graves' hyperthyroidism and ophthalmopathy (dated by TCRdb to the late 2010s). Libraries were built with multiplex PCR. TCRdb names Illumina HiSeq 2000 as the instrument used. TCR beta CDR3 regions were amplified from RNA transcripts. The TCR CDR3 was subjected to a first round of RT-PCR using the HTBI primer set and the Qiagen OneStep RT-PCR kit. Using fastp trimming at Q25 and MiXCR clonotype assembly, TCRdb reanalyzed the public sequencing data and kept in-frame beta chains. Rows matching on CDR3 protein sequence are summarized as one entry with the most common DNA and genes. This sample holds about 740,000 distinct CDR3 sequences; about 15% were observed only once. The ten top clones hold about a tenth of the sample. Sequencing was performed on blood. Source of these receptors: a young woman with Graves' hyperthyroidism.

In this sample, this clonotype turned up many times. The V and J genes are TRBV6-2 or TRBV6-3 and TRBJ2-1; 8 bases align to TRBD1. The junction had 19 bases not matched to a gene; V was cut back by 5 bases and J by 7 bases. CDR1 is MNHEY and CDR2 is SVGEGT in the germline V gene. CDR3 length equals 18 residues. This CDR3 reads CASSSLRMDRVIGNEQFF. The CDR3 DNA follows: TGTGCCAGCAGTAGCTTGAGAATGGACAGGGTAATTGGGAATGAGCAGTTCTTC.

This clonotype was counted a single time. V usage is TRBV7-9 and J usage is TRBJ2-2; D uncertain. The CDR3 is 12 residues long. In germline, CDR1 is SEHNR, CDR2 FQNEAQ (reference sequence). Trimming took off 7 bases at V and 5 bases at J, with 8 bases between the two ends. The CDR3 loop reads CASNEPTGELFF. DNA of the CDR3: TGTGCCAGCAACGAACCGACCGGGGAGCTGTTTTTT.

This clonotype occurred many times. The chain recombines TRBV5-8 with TRBJ1-1, with 8 bases fitting TRBD1. With V trimmed by 4 bases and J by 6 bases, 17 bases remained unmatched. Germline-derived CDR1 and CDR2 are SGHTS and YDEGEE. The CDR3 is 17 amino acids. The CDR3 sequence is CASSLPPGQGVSSEAFF. The CDR3 nucleotides read TGTGCCAGCAGCCTCCCCCCAGGACAGGGCGTTTCGTCTGAAGCTTTCTTT.

Ten or more counts support this clonotype. This rearrangement joins TRBV30 to TRBJ2-1; D is unresolved. V was pared by 2 bases and J by 3 bases, with 8 bases between. CDR1 is GTSNPN and CDR2 is SVGIG in the germline V gene (reference sequence). The CDR3 is 13 residues long. The CDR3 region has the DNA TGTGCCTGGAGTAGGGCTAGCTACAATGAGCAGTTCTTC. Encoded protein: CAWSRASYNEQFF.

This clonotype has more than one count but fewer than ten. The chain joins TRBV7-2 to TRBJ2-7, with a tentative D call TRBD2 (5 bases). V gave up 2 bases and J gave up 7 bases, with 9 bases separating them. The CDR3 is 12 amino acids. Per the germline V gene, CDR1 is SGHTA and CDR2 is FQGNSA. CDR3: CASSLFSGEQYF. DNA for the CDR3: TGTGCCAGCAGCTTATTCTCGGGGGAGCAGTACTTC.

This rearrangement joins TRBV20-1 to TRBJ1-1, with D hard to call. CDR1 DFQATT and CDR2 SNEGSKA come from the germline V gene (reference sequence). The CDR3 length is 13 residues. Trimming left V 5 bases short and J 1 base short, with 11 bases between. CDR3 residues: CSARTTRNTEAFF. The CDR3 coding sequence is TGCAGTGCTCGAACCACCAGGAACACTGAAGCTTTCTTT.

There are many counts of this clonotype. The gene calls are TRBV20-1 and TRBJ2-7; D is perhaps TRBD1 or TRBD2 (5 bases each). The CDR3 loop spans 19 amino acids. The germline gives CDR1 DFQATT, CDR2 SNEGSKA (reference sequence). Trimming removed 3 bases at V and 2 bases at J, with 29 bases between. CDR3 nucleotide sequence: TGCAGTGCTAGGATGTCTATATTTTCTAGGGGCGGGCGCGCCTACGAGCAGTACTTC. Translated, it gives CSARMSIFSRGGRAYEQYF.

This clonotype was counted at least ten times. The gene calls are TRBV18 and TRBJ2-5; D possibly corresponds to TRBD2 (5 bases). V lost 0 bases and J 5 bases, leaving 13 bases between the germline ends. This CDR3 is built from 15 residues. Germline lookup yields CDR1 KGHSH and CDR2 LQKENI. The CDR3 DNA sequence: TGTGCCAGCTCACCACCGTTGGAGGCTCCGGAGACCCAGTACTTC. Translating gives CASSPPLEAPETQYF.

This clonotype has at least ten counts. The gene calls are TRBV28 and TRBJ2-7; D call uncertain. V lost 2 bases to trimming and J lost 9 bases, with 14 bases between them. This CDR3 is 13 amino acids long. Germline CDR1 reads MDHEN; CDR2 reads SYDVKM. The CDR3 sequence is CASSLDEGGGQYF. The CDR3 DNA follows: TGTGCCAGCAGTTTAGACGAAGGCGGCGGGCAGTACTTC.

This clonotype was observed many times. The V call is TRBV12-3 or TRBV12-4, the J call TRBJ1-5, with D possibly being TRBD1 (5 bases). Between the trimmed V and J ends, which lost 7 bases and 2 bases, there was a span of 12 bases. The CDR3 runs 14 residues. The chain's CDR3 is CASNRRDGNQPQHF. The CDR3 DNA reads TGTGCCAGCAATCGCCGGGACGGCAATCAGCCCCAGCATTTT.

This clonotype was seen many times. The chain employs TRBV28 and TRBJ2-1; tentatively, D is TRBD1 or TRBD2 (5 bases each). The CDR3 is 12 amino acids. CDR1 and CDR2 from the germline V gene are MDHEN and SYDVKM. The V gene lost 8 bases and the J gene lost 4 bases, with 9 bases spanning the gap. Here the CDR3 DNA reads TGTGCCAGCGGGGGAAATTACAATGAGCAGTTCTTC. The encoded protein is CASGGNYNEQFF.

V usage is TRBV4-1 and J usage is TRBJ2-7; no clear D. V shed 1 base and J shed 6 bases, with 10 bases lying between them. The CDR3 extends over 13 amino acids. Germline V gene lookup returns CDR1 MGHRA and CDR2 YSYEKL. CDR3 in amino acids: CASSQAWATEQYF. The CDR3 nucleotides are TGCGCCAGCAGCCAAGCGTGGGCAACCGAGCAGTACTTC.

This clonotype came up many times. The chain combines TRBV28 with TRBJ2-5; either TRBD1 or TRBD2 may fit D (6 bases each). Trimming took 7 bases from V and 5 from J, leaving 14 bases between them. This CDR3 has 13 residues. Germline V lookup: CDR1 MDHEN, CDR2 SYDVKM. As DNA, the CDR3 is TGTGCCAGCAAGGGGGGCTTGGGGGAGACCCAGTACTTC. This sequence encodes CASKGGLGETQYF.